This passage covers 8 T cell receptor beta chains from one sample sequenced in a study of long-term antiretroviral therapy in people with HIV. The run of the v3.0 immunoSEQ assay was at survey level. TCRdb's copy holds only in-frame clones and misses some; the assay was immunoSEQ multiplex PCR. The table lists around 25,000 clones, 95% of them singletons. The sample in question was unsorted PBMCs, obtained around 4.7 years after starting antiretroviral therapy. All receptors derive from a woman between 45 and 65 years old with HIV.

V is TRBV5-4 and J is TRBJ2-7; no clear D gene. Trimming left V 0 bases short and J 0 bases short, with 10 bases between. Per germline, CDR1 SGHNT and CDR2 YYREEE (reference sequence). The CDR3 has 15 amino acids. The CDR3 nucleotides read TGTGCCAGCAGCTTGGTGTCTGGAAGCTCCTACGAGCAGTACTTC. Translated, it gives CASSLVSGSSYEQYF.

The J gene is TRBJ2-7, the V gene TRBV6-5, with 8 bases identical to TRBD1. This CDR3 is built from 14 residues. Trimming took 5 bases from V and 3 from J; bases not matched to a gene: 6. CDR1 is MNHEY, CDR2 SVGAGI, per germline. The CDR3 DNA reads TGTGCCAGCAGTCGGGACAGGAGTAACTACGAGCAGTACTTC. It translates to CASSRDRSNYEQYF.

The CDR3 bases are TGTGCCAGCGGCAGGAACACCGGGGAGCTGTTTTTT. This gives the protein CASGRNTGELFF. This chain connects TRBV6-4 to TRBJ2-2; no definite D call. V shed 8 bases and J shed 1 base, with 5 bases lying between them. Germline CDR1 and CDR2: MRHNA and SNTAGT. The length of the CDR3 is 12 residues.

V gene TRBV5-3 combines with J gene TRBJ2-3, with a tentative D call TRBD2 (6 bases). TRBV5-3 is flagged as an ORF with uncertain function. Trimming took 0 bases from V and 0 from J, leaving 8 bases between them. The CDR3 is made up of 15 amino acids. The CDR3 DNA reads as TGTGCCAGAAGCTTGGGGAGGGAAAGCACAGATACGCAGTATTTT. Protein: CARSLGRESTDTQYF.

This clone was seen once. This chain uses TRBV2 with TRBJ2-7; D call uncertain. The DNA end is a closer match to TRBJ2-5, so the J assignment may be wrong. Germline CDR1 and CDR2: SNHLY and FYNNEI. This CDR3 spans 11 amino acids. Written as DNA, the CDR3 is TGTGCCAGCAGTATCTCCGGGACCCAGTACTTC. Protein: CASSISGTQYF.

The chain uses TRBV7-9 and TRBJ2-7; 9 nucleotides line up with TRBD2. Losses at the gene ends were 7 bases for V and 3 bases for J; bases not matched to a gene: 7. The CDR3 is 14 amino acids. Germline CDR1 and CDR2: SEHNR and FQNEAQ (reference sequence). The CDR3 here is CASTPTSGLYEQYF. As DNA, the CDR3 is TGTGCCAGCACCCCGACTAGCGGTCTCTACGAGCAGTACTTC. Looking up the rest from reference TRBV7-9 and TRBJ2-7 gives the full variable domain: DTGVSQNPRHKITKRGQNVTFRCDPISEHNRLYWYRQTLGQGPEFLTYFQNEAQLEKSRLLSDRFSAERPKGSFSTLEIQRTEQGDSAMYLCASTPTSGLYEQYFGPGTRLTVT.

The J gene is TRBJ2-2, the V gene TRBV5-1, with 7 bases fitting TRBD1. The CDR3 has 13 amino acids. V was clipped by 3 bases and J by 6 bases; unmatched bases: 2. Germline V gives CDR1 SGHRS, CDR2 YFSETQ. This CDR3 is CASSSGGSGELFF. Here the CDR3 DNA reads TGCGCCAGCAGCTCAGGGGGTTCCGGGGAGCTGTTTTTT. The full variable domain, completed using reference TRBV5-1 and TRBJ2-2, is KAGVTQTPRYLIKTRGQQVTLSCSPISGHRSVSWYQQTPGQGLQFLFEYFSETQRNKGNFPGRFSGRQFSNSRSEMNVSTLELGDSALYLCASSSGGSGELFFGEGSRLTVL.

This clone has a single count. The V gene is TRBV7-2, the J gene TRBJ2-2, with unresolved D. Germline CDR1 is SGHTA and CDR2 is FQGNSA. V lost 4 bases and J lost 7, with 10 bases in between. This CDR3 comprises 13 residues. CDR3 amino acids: CASSSIGFGELFF. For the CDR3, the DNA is TGTGCCAGCAGCTCCATCGGGTTCGGGGAGCTGTTTTTT.